This is a list of T cell receptor beta chains from one sample in a study of cytomegalovirus exposure and HLA in healthy donors. The assay was immunoSEQ multiplex PCR, and TCRdb's table has in-frame clones only and misses some. The sample yields 150,000 to 200,000 clones, 87% seen once. The sample was PBMCs. The receptors shown here come from a girl under two years old in good health and CMV-seronegative. Both conserved end residues are part of each CDR3. D genes are given only for firm matches. Rows give clone size only sometimes, using once, few, many, or a class for an expanded clone.

clone_size,d_call,v_call,j_call,cdr3_nt,cdr3_aa
once,-,TRBV6-6,TRBJ2-1,TGTGCCAGCAGTGACAAGGTAACCTACAATGAGCAGTTCTTC,CASSDKVTYNEQFF
-,-,TRBV25-1,TRBJ1-2,TGTGCCAGCAGTGACCCTACACAGGGCCCTTATGGCTACACCTTC,CASSDPTQGPYGYTF
-,TRBD1,TRBV7-9,TRBJ2-7,TGTGCCAGCAGCTTAACAGGGGCGGCCTACGAGCAGTACTTC,CASSLTGAAYEQYF
once,TRBD1,TRBV30,TRBJ1-1,TGTGCCTGGAGTGTATTGGGCAGGGGGATGAACACTGAAGCTTTCTTT,CAWSVLGRGMNTEAFF
-,TRBD1,TRBV27,TRBJ2-6,TGTGCCAGCTATCCAGACAGGGCTCCCCCCTCTGGGGCCAACGTCCTGACTTTC,CASYPDRAPPSGANVLTF
-,TRBD2,TRBV6-5,TRBJ2-1,TGTGCCAGCAGGTGGAGGGAGGGTATTAGTGGCAAGCAGTTCTTC,CASRWREGISGKQFF
-,-,TRBV30,TRBJ2-3,TGTGCCTGGACGGGGGTGGATACGCAGTATTTT,CAWTGVDTQYF
-,TRBD1,TRBV7-6,TRBJ2-7,TGTGCCAGCAGCTTAGAGATTCTGACAGGGGGGGAGTACGAGCAGTACTTC,CASSLEILTGGEYEQYF
-,TRBD1,TRBV15,TRBJ1-2,TGTGCCACTTTTAGACAGGGGGCGATTGGCTACACCTTC,CATFRQGAIGYTF
-,TRBD1,TRBV9,TRBJ1-1,TGTGCCAGCAGCCCACCCGGGACAGTGAACACTGAAGCTTTCTTT,CASSPPGTVNTEAFF
-,-,TRBV7-2,TRBJ2-3,TGTGCCAGCAGCTTGTCTACAGATACGCAGTATTTT,CASSLSTDTQYF
-,TRBD2,TRBV5-4,TRBJ2-5,TGTGCCAGCAGCTTGACTAGCGGGGGCCAAGAGACCCAGTACTTC,CASSLTSGGQETQYF
-,TRBD1,TRBV5-1,TRBJ1-2,TGCGCCAGCAGCGGGACAGGGGGCCGCACCTATGGCTACACCTTC,CASSGTGGRTYGYTF
-,TRBD2,TRBV27,TRBJ2-1,TGTGCCAGCAGTGGGATGACTAGCCAATACTACAATGAGCAGTTCTTC,CASSGMTSQYYNEQFF
-,TRBD2,TRBV7-6,TRBJ2-1,TGTGCCAGCAGCTTAGTTCTAGCGGGACGGAATGAGCAGTTCTTC,CASSLVLAGRNEQFF
-,-,TRBV7-8,TRBJ2-1,TGTGCCAGCAGCCGCAACCGGGGGAGCTCCTACAATGAGCAGTTCTTC,CASSRNRGSSYNEQFF
-,-,TRBV18,TRBJ2-5,TGTGCCAGCTCACCCTCACAAGCCTCGGGGGAGACCCAGTACTTC,CASSPSQASGETQYF
-,TRBD1,TRBV5-4,TRBJ1-1,TGTGCCAGCAGCCCAAGGACAGGGGCTCGAACTGAAGCTTTCTTT,CASSPRTGARTEAFF
-,TRBD2,TRBV19,TRBJ2-3,TGTGCCAGTAGTGTTAGCGGGAGCGCAGATACGCAGTATTTT,CASSVSGSADTQYF
-,-,TRBV18,TRBJ1-1,TGTGCCAGCTCGGCACAATCAGGTAACACTGAAGCTTTCTTT,CASSAQSGNTEAFF
-,TRBD1,TRBV13,TRBJ2-7,TGTGCCAGCAGCTTAGGAGGGCAGGGGGCTATCTACGAGCAGTACTTC,CASSLGGQGAIYEQYF
-,-,TRBV18,TRBJ1-1,TGTGCCAGCTCACCACCGTCCGGCGGGGGGATGAACACTGAAGCTTTCTTT,CASSPPSGGGMNTEAFF
-,-,TRBV5-1,TRBJ2-5,TGCGCCAGCAGCTTGCTTCGGGACTTCCAAGAGACCCAGTACTTC,CASSLLRDFQETQYF
-,-,TRBV6-1,TRBJ1-2,TGTGCCAGCAGCCCGGGGACAAAGAATTTTCATGGCTACACCTTC,CASSPGTKNFHGYTF